The source of this TCR beta chain is a study of CD4 T cells in relation to SARS-CoV-2 and coronaviruses. Across the study: Convalescent patients were fewer than ten males and 4 females; two were Hispanic.

Looked up from germline, CDR1 is SGDLS and CDR2 is YYNGEE. The CDR3 length is 14 residues. The ends were cut back, 0 bases at V and 5 bases at J, with 8 bases in the middle. General study findings and limits: The cross-reactivity analysis covered only spike protein, not other viral proteins.

Using immunoSEQ multiplex PCR, the repertoire was profiled, and TCRdb retains in-frame clones only, with some absent. The data show about 43,000 clones, with roughly four fifths seen just once and 1.4% held by the top ten. On this clone itself: Its antigen is unidentified.

The chain has TRBV9 and TRBJ2-2, with D uncertain. Sequenced material: naive CD4+ T cells from PBMCs, cultured in vitro. Subset in this sample: naive CD4+ T cells isolated by negative enrichment. This clonotype originated in an adult with COVID-19. CDR3 nucleotides: TGTGCCAGCAGCGTAGTCTCCCGAACCGGGGAGCTGTTTTTT. Its protein is CASSVVSRTGELFF.